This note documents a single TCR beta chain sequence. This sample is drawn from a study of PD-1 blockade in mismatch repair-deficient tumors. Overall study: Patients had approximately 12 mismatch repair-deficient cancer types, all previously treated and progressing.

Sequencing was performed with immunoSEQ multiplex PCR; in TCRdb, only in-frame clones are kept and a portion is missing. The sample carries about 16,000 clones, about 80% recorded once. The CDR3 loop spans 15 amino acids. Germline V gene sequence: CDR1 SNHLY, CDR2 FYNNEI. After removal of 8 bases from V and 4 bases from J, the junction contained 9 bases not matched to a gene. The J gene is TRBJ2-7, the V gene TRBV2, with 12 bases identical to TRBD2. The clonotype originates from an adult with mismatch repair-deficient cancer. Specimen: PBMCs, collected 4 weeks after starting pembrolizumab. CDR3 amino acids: CASERTSGISYEQYF. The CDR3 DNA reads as TGTGCCAGCGAGAGGACTAGCGGGATTTCTTACGAGCAGTACTTC.